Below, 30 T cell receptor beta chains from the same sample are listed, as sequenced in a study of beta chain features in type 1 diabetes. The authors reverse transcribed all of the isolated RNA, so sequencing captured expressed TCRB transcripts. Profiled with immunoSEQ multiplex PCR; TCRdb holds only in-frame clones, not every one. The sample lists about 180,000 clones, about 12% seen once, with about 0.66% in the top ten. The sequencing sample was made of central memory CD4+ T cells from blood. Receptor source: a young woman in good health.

For the CDR3, the DNA is TGTGCCAGTAGTGGTTACAGCTATGGCTACACCTTC. Its translation is CASSGYSYGYTF. The chain employs TRBV19 and TRBJ1-2; no clear D. Germline V gene data show CDR1 as LNHDA and CDR2 as SQIVND (reference sequence). This CDR3 spans 12 amino acids. V was clipped by 5 bases and J by 4 bases, with 8 bases between them.

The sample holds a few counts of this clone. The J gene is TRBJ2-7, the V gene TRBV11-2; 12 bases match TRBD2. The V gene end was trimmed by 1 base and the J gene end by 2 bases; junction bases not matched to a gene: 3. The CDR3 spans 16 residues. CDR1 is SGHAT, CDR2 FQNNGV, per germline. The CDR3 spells CASSLVRTSGTYEQYF. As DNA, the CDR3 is TGTGCCAGCAGCTTAGTTCGGACTAGCGGGACCTACGAGCAGTACTTC.

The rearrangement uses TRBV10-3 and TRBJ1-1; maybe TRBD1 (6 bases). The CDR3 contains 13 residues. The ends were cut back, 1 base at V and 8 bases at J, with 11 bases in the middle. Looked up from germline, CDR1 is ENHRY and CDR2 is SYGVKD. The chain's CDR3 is CAISEFGTKEAFF. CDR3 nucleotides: TGTGCCATCAGTGAGTTTGGGACAAAAGAAGCTTTCTTT.

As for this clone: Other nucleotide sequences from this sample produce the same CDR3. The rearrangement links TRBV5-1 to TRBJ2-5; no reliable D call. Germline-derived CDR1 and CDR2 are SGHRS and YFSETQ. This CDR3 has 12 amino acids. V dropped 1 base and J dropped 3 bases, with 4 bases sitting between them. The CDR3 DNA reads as TGCGCCAGCAGCTTGCCAGAAGAGACCCAGTACTTC. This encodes CASSLPEETQYF.

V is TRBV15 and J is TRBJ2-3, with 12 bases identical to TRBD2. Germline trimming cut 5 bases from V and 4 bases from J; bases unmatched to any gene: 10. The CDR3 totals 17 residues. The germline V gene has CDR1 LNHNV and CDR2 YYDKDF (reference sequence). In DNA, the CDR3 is TGTGCCACCAGCCCTAGCGGGAGGGCCCTCGTCGCAGATACGCAGTATTTT. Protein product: CATSPSGRALVADTQYF.

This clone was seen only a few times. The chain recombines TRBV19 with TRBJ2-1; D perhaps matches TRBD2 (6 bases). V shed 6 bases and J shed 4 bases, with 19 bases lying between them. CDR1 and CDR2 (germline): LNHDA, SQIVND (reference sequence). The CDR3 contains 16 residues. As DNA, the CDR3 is TGTGCCAGTAGGAAGGGCTCGGCGGAGGGTTACAATGAGCAGTTCTTC. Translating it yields CASRKGSAEGYNEQFF.

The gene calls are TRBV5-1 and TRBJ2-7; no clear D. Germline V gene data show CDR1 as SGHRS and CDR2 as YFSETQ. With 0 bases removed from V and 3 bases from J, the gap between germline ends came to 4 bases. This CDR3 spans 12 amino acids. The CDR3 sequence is CASSLDNYEQYF. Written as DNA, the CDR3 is TGCGCCAGCAGCTTGGACAACTACGAGCAGTACTTC.

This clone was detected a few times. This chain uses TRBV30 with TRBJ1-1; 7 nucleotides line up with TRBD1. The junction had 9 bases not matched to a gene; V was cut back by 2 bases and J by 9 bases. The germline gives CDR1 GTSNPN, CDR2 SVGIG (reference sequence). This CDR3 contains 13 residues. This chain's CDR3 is CAWSIDRVGKAFF. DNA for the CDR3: TGTGCCTGGAGTATAGACAGGGTAGGAAAAGCTTTCTTT. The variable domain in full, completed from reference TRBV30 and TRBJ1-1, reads SQTIHQWPATLVQPVGSPLSLECTVEGTSNPNLYWYRQAAGRGLQLLFYSVGIGQISSEVPQNLSASRPQDRQFILSSKKLLLSDSGFYLCAWSIDRVGKAFFGQGTRLTVV.

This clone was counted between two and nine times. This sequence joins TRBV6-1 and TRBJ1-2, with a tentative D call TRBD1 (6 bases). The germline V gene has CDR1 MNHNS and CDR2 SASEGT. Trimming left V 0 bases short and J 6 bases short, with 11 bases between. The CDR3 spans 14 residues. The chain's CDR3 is CASSEAGAGDGYTF. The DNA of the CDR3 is TGTGCCAGCAGTGAAGCAGGGGCAGGGGATGGCTACACCTTC.

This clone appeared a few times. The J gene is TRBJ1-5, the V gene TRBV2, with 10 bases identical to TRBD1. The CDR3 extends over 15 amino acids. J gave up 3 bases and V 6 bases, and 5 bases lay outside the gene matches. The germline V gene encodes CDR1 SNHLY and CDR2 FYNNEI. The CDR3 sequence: CASRGQGTVNQPQHF. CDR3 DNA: TGTGCCAGCAGGGGACAGGGGACAGTCAATCAGCCCCAGCATTTT.

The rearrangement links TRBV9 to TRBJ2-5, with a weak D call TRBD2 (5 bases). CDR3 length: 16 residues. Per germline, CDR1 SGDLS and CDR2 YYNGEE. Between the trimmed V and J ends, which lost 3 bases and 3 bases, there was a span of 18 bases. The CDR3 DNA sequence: TGTGCCAGCAGCGCAATCAGGACTTCGCCGGAAGAGACCCAGTACTTC. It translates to CASSAIRTSPEETQYF. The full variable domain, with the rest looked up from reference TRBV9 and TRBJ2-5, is DSGVTQTPKHLITATGQRVTLRCSPRSGDLSVYWYQQSLDQGLQFLIQYYNGEERAKGNILERFSAQQFPDLHSELNLSSLELGDSALYFCASSAIRTSPEETQYFGPGTRLLVL.

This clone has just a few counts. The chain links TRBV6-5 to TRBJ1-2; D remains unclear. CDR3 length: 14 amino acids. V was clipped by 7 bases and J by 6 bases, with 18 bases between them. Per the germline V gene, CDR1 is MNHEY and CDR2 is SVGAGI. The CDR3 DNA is TGTGCCAGCACTCGATCCGGGAGTCCCCATGGCTACACCTTC. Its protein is CASTRSGSPHGYTF.

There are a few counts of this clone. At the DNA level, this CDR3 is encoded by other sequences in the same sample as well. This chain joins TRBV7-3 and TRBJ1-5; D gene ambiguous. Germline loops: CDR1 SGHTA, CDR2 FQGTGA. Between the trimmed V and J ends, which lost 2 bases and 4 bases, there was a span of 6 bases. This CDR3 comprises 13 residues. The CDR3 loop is CASSLERNQPQHF. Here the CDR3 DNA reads TGTGCCAGCAGCTTAGAGAGGAATCAGCCCCAGCATTTT. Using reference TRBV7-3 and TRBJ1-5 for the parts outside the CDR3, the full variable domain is GAGVSQTPSNKVTEKGKYVELRCDPISGHTALYWYRQSLGQGPEFLIYFQGTGAADDSGLPNDRFFAVRPEGSVSTLKIQRTERGDSAVYLCASSLERNQPQHFGDGTRLSIL.

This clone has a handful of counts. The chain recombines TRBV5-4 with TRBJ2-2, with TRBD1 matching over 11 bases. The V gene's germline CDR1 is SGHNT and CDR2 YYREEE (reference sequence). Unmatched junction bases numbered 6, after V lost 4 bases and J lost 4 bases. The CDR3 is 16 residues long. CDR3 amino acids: CASSPVGTGGTGELFF. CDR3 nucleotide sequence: TGTGCCAGCAGCCCCGTCGGGACAGGGGGCACCGGGGAGCTGTTTTTT.

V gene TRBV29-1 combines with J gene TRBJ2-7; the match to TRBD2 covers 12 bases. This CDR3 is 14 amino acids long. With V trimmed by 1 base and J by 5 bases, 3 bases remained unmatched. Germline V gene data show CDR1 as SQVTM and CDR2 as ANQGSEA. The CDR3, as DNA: TGCAGCGTTGAAGGACCTAGCGGGAGGGACGAGCAGTACTTC. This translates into CSVEGPSGRDEQYF.

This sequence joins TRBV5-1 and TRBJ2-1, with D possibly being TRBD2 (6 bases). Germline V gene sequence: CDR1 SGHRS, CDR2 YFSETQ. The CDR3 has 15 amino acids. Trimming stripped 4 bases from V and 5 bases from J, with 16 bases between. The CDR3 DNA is TGCGCCAGCAGCCTGCCGGGACTGCAAAACAATGAGCAGTTCTTC. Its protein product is CASSLPGLQNNEQFF.

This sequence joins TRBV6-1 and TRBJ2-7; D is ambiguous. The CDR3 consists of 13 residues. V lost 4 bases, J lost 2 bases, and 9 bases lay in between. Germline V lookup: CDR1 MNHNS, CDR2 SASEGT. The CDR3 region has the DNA TGTGCCAGCAGTGTTGACACGACCTACGAGCAGTACTTC. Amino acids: CASSVDTTYEQYF.

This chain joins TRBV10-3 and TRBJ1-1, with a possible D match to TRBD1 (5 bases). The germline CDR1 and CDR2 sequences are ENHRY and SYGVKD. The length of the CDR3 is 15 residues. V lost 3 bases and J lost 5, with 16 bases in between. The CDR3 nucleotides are TGTGCCATCAGTGACGGTGGGGCTGGGGTAACTGAAGCTTTCTTT. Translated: CAISDGGAGVTEAFF.

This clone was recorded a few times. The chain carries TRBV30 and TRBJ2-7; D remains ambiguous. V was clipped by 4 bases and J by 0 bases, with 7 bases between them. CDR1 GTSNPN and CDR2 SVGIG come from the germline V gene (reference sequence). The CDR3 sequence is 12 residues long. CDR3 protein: CAWTPSSYEQYF. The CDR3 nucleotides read TGTGCCTGGACCCCGAGCTCCTACGAGCAGTACTTC.

In DNA form, the CDR3 reads TGTGCCAGCAGCGCAACTAGGAATGAGCAGTTCTTC. Translated, it gives CASSATRNEQFF. This sequence joins TRBV7-2 and TRBJ2-1; weak D call: TRBD2 (5 bases). V lost 5 bases and J 7 bases, leaving 9 bases between the germline ends. In germline, CDR1 is SGHTA, CDR2 FQGNSA. This CDR3 spans 12 amino acids. Full variable domain (remainder filled in from reference TRBV7-2 and TRBJ2-1): GAGVSQSPSNKVTEKGKDVELRCDPISGHTALYWYRQSLGQGLEFLIYFQGNSAPDKSGLPSDRFSAERTGGSVSTLTIQRTQQEDSAVYLCASSATRNEQFFGPGTRLTVL.

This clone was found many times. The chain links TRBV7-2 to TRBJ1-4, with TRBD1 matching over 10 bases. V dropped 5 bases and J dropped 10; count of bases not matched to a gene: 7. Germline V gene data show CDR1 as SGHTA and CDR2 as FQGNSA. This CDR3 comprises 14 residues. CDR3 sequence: CASSLGTGDGKLFF. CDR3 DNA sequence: TGTGCCAGCAGCCTCGGGACAGGGGATGGAAAACTGTTTTTT.

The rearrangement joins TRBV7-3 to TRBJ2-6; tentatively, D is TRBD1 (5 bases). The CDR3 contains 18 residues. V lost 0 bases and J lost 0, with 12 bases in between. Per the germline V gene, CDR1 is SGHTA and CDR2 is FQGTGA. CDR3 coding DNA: TGTGCCAGCAGCTTAACGCAGGGCACCCACTCTGGGGCCAACGTCCTGACTTTC. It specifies CASSLTQGTHSGANVLTF.

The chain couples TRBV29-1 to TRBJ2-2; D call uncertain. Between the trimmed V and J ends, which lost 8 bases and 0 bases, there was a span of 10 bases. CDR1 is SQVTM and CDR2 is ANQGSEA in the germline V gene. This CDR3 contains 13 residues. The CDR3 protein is CSSSQSNTGELFF. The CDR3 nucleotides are TGCAGCTCCTCCCAGTCGAACACCGGGGAGCTGTTTTTT.

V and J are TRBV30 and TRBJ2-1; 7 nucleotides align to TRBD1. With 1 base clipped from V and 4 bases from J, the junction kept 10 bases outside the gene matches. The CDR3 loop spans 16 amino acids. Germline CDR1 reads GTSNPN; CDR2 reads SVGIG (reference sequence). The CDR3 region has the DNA TGTGCCTGGAGTGCCTTCAGGGACAGTTTATACAATGAGCAGTTCTTC. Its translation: CAWSAFRDSLYNEQFF.

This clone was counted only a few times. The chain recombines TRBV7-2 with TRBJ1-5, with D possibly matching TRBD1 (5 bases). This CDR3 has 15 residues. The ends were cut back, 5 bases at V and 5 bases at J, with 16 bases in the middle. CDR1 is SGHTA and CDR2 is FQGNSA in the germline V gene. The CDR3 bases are TGTGCCAGCAGCCTAGGGGCGGGGATCGATCAGCCCCAGCATTTT. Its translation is CASSLGAGIDQPQHF.

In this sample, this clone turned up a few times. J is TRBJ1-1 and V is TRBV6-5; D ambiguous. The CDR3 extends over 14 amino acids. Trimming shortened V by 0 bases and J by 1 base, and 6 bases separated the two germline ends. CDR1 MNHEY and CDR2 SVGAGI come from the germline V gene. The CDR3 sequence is CASSYSGRNTEAFF. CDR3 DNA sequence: TGTGCCAGCAGTTACTCGGGCCGGAACACTGAAGCTTTCTTT.

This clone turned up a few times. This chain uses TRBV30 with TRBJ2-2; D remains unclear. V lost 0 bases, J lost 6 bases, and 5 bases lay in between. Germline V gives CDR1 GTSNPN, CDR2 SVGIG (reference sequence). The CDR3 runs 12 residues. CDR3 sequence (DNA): TGTGCCTGGAGTGTTTATGCCGGGGAGCTGTTTTTT. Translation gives CAWSVYAGELFF.

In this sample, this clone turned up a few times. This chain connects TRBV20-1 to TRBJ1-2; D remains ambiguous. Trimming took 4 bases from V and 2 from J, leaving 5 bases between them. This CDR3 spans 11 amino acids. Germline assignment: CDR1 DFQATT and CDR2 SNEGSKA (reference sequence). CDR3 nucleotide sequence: TGCAGTGCTAAACTGAACTATGGCTACACCTTC. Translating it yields CSAKLNYGYTF.

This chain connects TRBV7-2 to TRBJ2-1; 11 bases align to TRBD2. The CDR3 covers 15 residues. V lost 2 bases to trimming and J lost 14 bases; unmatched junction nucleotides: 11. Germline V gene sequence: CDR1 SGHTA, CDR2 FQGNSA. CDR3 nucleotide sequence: TGTGCCAGCAGCTTAAGGGCACTAGCGGGAGTTTCGAAGTTCTTC. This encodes CASSLRALAGVSKFF.

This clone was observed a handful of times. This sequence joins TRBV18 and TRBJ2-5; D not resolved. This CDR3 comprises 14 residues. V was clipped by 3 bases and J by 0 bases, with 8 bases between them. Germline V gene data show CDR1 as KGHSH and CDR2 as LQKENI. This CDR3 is CASSPYEYQETQYF. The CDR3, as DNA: TGTGCCAGCTCACCGTACGAGTACCAAGAGACCCAGTACTTC.